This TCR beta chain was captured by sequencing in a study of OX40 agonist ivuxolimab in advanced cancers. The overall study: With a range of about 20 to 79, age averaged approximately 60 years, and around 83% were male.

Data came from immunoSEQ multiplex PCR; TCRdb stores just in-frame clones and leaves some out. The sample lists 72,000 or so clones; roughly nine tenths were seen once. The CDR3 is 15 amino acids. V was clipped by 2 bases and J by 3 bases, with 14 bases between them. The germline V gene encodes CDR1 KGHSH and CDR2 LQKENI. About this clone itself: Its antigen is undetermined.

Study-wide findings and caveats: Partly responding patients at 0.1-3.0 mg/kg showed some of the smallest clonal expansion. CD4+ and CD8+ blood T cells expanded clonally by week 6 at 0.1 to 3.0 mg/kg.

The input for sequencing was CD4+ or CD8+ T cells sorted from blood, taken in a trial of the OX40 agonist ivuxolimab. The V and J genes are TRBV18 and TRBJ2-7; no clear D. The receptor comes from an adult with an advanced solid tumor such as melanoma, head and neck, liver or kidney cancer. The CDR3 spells CASSPGPNGDYEQYF. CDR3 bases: TGTGCCAGCTCACCAGGTCCCAATGGGGACTACGAGCAGTACTTC.